Presented here are 17 T cell receptor beta chains from one specimen sequenced in a study of cytomegalovirus exposure and HLA in healthy donors. PCR primers comprised 60 Vbeta and 13 Jbeta primers. Profiled with immunoSEQ multiplex PCR; TCRdb holds only in-frame clones, not every one. Here the sample spans about 130,000 clones, about 10% being singletons. Sequencing input: PBMCs. These receptors all stem from a woman under 30 in good health and CMV-seropositive.

There are a few counts of this clone. The J gene is TRBJ2-7, the V gene TRBV27; the D is unclear. The CDR3 is 13 residues long. Per germline, CDR1 MNHEY and CDR2 SMNVEV (reference sequence). With 2 bases removed from V and 6 bases from J, the gap between germline ends came to 11 bases. This CDR3 is CASSLGSSGEQYF. As DNA, the CDR3 is TGTGCCAGCAGTTTAGGGTCGTCGGGCGAGCAGTACTTC.

The chain is built from TRBV19 and TRBJ1-1; 7 bases are a match to TRBD1. The CDR3 spans 16 residues. V shed 4 bases, J shed 0 bases, and the junction held 8 bases outside the gene matches. From germline, CDR1 is LNHDA and CDR2 SQIVND (reference sequence). The CDR3 DNA is TGTGCCAGTAGTACACAGACAGGGCTATTGAACACTGAAGCTTTCTTT. Translated: CASSTQTGLLNTEAFF.

This clone came up a few times. The chain combines TRBV30 with TRBJ2-2; possibly TRBD2 for D (6 bases). Trimming shortened V by 2 bases and J by 7 bases, and 11 bases separated the two germline ends. Germline V lookup: CDR1 GTSNPN, CDR2 SVGIG (reference sequence). The CDR3 covers 13 residues. CDR3 amino acids: CAWSIGGVGELFF. The CDR3 DNA is TGTGCCTGGAGTATCGGAGGGGTCGGGGAGCTGTTTTTT.

This clone occurred a few times. The J gene is TRBJ2-1, the V gene TRBV7-9, with 8 bases aligning to TRBD2. The ends lost 0 bases at V and 5 bases at J; junction bases unmatched: 9. The CDR3 contains 17 residues. CDR1 is SEHNR and CDR2 is FQNEAQ in the germline V gene (reference sequence). The CDR3 sequence: CASSLATGTSLHNEQFF. For the CDR3, the DNA is TGTGCCAGCAGCTTAGCGACGGGGACTAGTCTGCACAATGAGCAGTTCTTC.

This clone has a handful of counts. The chain employs TRBV29-1 and TRBJ1-1, with D possibly matching TRBD1 (5 bases). The germline V and J ends were trimmed by 3 bases and 5 bases, with 10 bases remaining between them. The CDR3 loop spans 12 amino acids. Germline V lookup: CDR1 SQVTM, CDR2 ANQGSEA. The CDR3 here is CSVESRGTEAFF. The CDR3 DNA reads as TGCAGCGTTGAGAGTCGGGGGACTGAAGCTTTCTTT.

The V gene is TRBV5-6, the J gene TRBJ2-5; TRBD1 is a possible D gene (6 bases). CDR1 and CDR2 from the germline V gene are SGHDT and YYEEEE. This CDR3 is built from 14 residues. Trimming removed 3 bases at V and 2 bases at J, with 11 bases between. The CDR3 loop is CASSSLTGQETQYF. CDR3 nucleotide sequence: TGTGCCAGCAGCTCCTTGACAGGACAAGAGACCCAGTACTTC.

The chain combines TRBV29-1 with TRBJ2-3; TRBD1 is a possible D gene (6 bases). The CDR3 totals 16 residues. Trimming pared 1 base from V and 0 bases from J, leaving 14 bases between. In germline, CDR1 is SQVTM, CDR2 ANQGSEA. CDR3: CSVEGKTGRSTDTQYF. CDR3 nucleotide sequence: TGCAGCGTTGAAGGCAAGACAGGTAGAAGCACAGATACGCAGTATTTT.

The chain couples TRBV7-2 to TRBJ1-5; D is unclear. Germline V gene lookup returns CDR1 SGHTA and CDR2 FQGNSA. This CDR3 contains 13 residues. Trimming removed 6 bases at V and 6 bases at J, with 12 bases between. In DNA form, the CDR3 reads TGTGCCAGCAGTTTTACCCGGGGTCAGCCCCAGCATTTT. Amino acids: CASSFTRGQPQHF.

A few counts support this clone. J is TRBJ1-1 and V is TRBV29-1, with a weak D call TRBD1 (5 bases). Germline CDR1 and CDR2: SQVTM and ANQGSEA. V lost 5 bases and J 8 bases, leaving 15 bases between the germline ends. The CDR3 contains 12 residues. In nucleotides, the CDR3 is TGCAGCGTTTACGGGGGTGGTACAGAAGCTTTCTTT. This codes for CSVYGGGTEAFF.

This clone was seen a handful of times. V usage is TRBV4-2 and J usage is TRBJ1-5, with 9 bases lining up with TRBD1. The CDR3 length is 15 residues. Looked up from germline, CDR1 is LGHNA and CDR2 is YNFKEQ. With 5 bases clipped from V and 4 bases from J, the junction kept 6 bases outside the gene matches. The CDR3 here is CASSAQGTGNQPQHF. DNA for the CDR3: TGTGCCAGCAGCGCACAGGGGACAGGGAATCAGCCCCAGCATTTT.

This clone was found many times. The sample holds other DNA sequences that translate to the same CDR3. This sequence joins TRBV28 and TRBJ2-7; D possibly corresponds to TRBD2 (6 bases). The CDR3 length is 14 residues. The V end lost 4 bases, the J end lost 3 bases, and 13 bases lay between the germline ends. Looked up from germline, CDR1 is MDHEN and CDR2 is SYDVKM. The chain's CDR3 is CASSWGGVVYEQYF. CDR3 bases: TGTGCCAGCAGTTGGGGCGGGGTCGTCTACGAGCAGTACTTC. The full variable domain, completed using reference TRBV28 and TRBJ2-7, is DVKVTQSSRYLVKRTGEKVFLECVQDMDHENMFWYRQDPGLGLRLIYFSYDVKMKEKGDIPEGYSVSREKKERFSLILESASTNQTSMYLCASSWGGVVYEQYFGPGTRLTVT.

This clone was detected a few times. The rearrangement links TRBV18 to TRBJ2-2; 8 bases match TRBD2. V dropped 2 bases and J dropped 5; count of bases not matched to a gene: 13. The CDR3 extends over 18 amino acids. Germline assignment: CDR1 KGHSH and CDR2 LQKENI. In DNA form, the CDR3 reads TGTGCCAGCTCACCAAGATACGGCAGCGGGAGTTGGACCGGGGAGCTGTTTTTT. Encoded protein: CASSPRYGSGSWTGELFF.

This chain uses TRBV5-1 with TRBJ1-1; a weak D match, TRBD1 (6 bases). CDR1 is SGHRS, CDR2 YFSETQ, per germline. Deletions cut 2 bases from V and 3 bases from J, with 14 bases between. There are 15 residues in the CDR3. This chain's CDR3 is CASSFGGGADTEAFF. The CDR3 DNA reads TGCGCCAGCAGCTTCGGGGGGGGCGCTGACACTGAAGCTTTCTTT.

This clone was seen more than once but under ten times. This sequence joins TRBV28 and TRBJ2-3, with 11 nucleotides matching TRBD2. The trim removed 2 bases at V and 8 bases at J, leaving 3 bases unmatched. Germline CDR1 reads MDHEN; CDR2 reads SYDVKM. CDR3 length: 14 residues. CDR3 in amino acids: CASSLLAGGTTQYF. The CDR3 DNA reads TGTGCCAGCAGTTTACTAGCGGGAGGAACTACGCAGTATTTT.

This clone was counted a few times. The V call is TRBV30, the J call TRBJ2-3, with TRBD2 matching over 11 bases. V lost 7 bases to trimming and J lost 2 bases; unmatched junction nucleotides: 11. This CDR3 is built from 16 residues. Germline CDR1 GTSNPN, CDR2 SVGIG (reference sequence). The CDR3 nucleotides are TGTGCCTATTTAGCGGGAGGGCCTGTTTCCACAGATACGCAGTATTTT. Residues: CAYLAGGPVSTDTQYF.

This clone has more than one count but fewer than ten. The rearrangement joins TRBV4-1 to TRBJ2-3, with no clear D. Trimming left V 1 base short and J 3 bases short, with 8 bases between. Germline lookup yields CDR1 MGHRA and CDR2 YSYEKL. The CDR3 consists of 14 residues. The CDR3 spells CASSQVQATDTQYF. The CDR3 DNA reads TGCGCCAGCAGCCAAGTCCAGGCTACAGATACGCAGTATTTT.

This clone was observed a few times. This sample also contains other DNA sequences that code for the same CDR3. The chain recombines TRBV6-5 with TRBJ1-2; 8 bases align to TRBD1. The CDR3 has 12 amino acids. The germline V gene has CDR1 MNHEY and CDR2 SVGAGI. After removal of 4 bases from V and 7 bases from J, the junction contained 2 bases not matched to a gene. The CDR3 DNA is TGTGCCAGCAGTTCCGACAGGGGTGGCTACACCTTC. Translated, it gives CASSSDRGGYTF.